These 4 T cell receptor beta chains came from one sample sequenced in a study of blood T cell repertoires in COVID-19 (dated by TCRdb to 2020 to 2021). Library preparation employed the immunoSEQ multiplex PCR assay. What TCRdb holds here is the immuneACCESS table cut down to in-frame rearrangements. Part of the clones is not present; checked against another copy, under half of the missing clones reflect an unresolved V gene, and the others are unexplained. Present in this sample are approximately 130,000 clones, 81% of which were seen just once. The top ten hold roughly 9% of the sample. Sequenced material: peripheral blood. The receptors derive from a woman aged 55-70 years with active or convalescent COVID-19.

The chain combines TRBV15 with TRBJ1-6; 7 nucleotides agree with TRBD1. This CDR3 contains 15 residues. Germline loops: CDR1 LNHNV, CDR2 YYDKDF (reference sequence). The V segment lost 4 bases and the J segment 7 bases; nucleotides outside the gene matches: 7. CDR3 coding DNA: TGTGCCACCAGCACCCGGACAGGTCCGAATTCACCCCTCCACTTT. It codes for CATSTRTGPNSPLHF.

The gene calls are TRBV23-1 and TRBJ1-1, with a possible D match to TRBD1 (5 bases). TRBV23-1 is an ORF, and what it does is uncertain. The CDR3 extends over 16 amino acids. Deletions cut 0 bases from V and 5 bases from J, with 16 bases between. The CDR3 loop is CASSQSEAGLGTEAFF. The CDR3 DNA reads TGCGCCAGCAGTCAATCTGAAGCGGGGCTGGGGACTGAAGCTTTCTTT.

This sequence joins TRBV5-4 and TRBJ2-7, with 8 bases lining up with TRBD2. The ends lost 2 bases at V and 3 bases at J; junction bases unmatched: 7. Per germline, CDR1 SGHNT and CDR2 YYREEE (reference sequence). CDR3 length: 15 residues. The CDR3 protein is CASSFDTSGYYEQYF. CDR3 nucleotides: TGTGCCAGCAGCTTTGATACTAGCGGTTACTACGAGCAGTACTTC. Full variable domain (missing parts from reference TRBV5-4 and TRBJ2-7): ETGVTQSPTHLIKTRGQQVTLRCSSQSGHNTVSWYQQALGQGPQFIFQYYREEENGRGNFPPRFSGLQFPNYSSELNVNALELDDSALYLCASSFDTSGYYEQYFGPGTRLTVT.

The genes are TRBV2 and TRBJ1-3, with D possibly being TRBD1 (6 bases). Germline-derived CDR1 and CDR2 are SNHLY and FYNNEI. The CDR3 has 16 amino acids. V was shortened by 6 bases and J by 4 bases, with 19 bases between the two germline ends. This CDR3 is CASSDRGARGGNTIYF. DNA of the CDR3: TGTGCCAGCAGCGACCGAGGGGCCAGGGGAGGAAACACCATATATTTT.